Here is one T cell receptor (beta chain) with its context. This clonotype was observed many times. The specificity of this receptor is unknown. No qualities accompany the bases; no much larger clone lies one base away. Reading the germline V gene gives CDR1 SGHDT and CDR2 YYEEEE. The trim is 0 bases for V and 4 bases for J, with a gap of 8 bases between the germline ends. The CDR3, cysteine through phenylalanine, is 14 amino acids long. This entry keeps only the CDR3 DNA: 42 bases, framed from base 1. The data derive from a study of early T cells in non-severe SARS-CoV-2 infection (dated by TCRdb to the early 2020s). Describing the broader study: TCR sequencing used bulk RNA from unsorted whole blood, so alpha and beta chains could not be paired. Study-level results and caveats: Matching against VDJdb was skewed toward anti-spike CD8 responses, likely underestimated virus-specific expansions, and missed private and CD4 specificities.

Set within a cohort of healthcare workers in London, UK, this nested case-control study involved weekly PCR testing of nasopharyngeal swabs along with blood sampling. Between 23 and 31 March 2020, the week of the UK lockdown, healthcare workers were enrolled and then followed up weekly for as long as 16 weeks. Library preparation was by 5' RACE. Instrument on record: NextSeq 500. Unique molecular identifiers were attached to individual cDNA molecules in the TCR library protocol so that sequencing error and PCR bias could be corrected. Both TCR alpha and beta chains were sequenced, and tight co-correlation was observed between alpha and beta sequence abundances in each sample. The source study handled its data this way. V gene, J gene and CDR3 annotation of TCR sequences was performed with Decombinator V4. TCRs were defined as expanded if a significant change between any two time points was detected under a Poisson model with p below 0.0001. TCR abundances were normalised to the total number of TCRs sequenced per sample and expressed as counts per million. MAIT TCRs were defined by TRAV1-2 paired with TRAJ12, TRAJ20 or TRAJ33, and iNKT TCRs by TRAV10 paired with TRAJ18. VDJdb, accessed 1 November 2021, was searched for CMV, EBV and SARS-CoV-2 annotated TCRs, with TCRs annotated for multiple antigens excluded. Using fastp trimming at Q25 and MiXCR clonotype assembly, TCRdb reanalyzed the public sequencing data and kept in-frame beta chains. Under each unique CDR3 protein, matching rows form one entry showing the most common genes and DNA. The V and J calls shown here were made by TCRdb, not taken from the authors' results. Within this sample are more than 55,000 distinct CDR3 sequences, with 4% to 6% of them counted one time only. Approximately 3.6% of the sample belongs to the ten largest clones.

This receptor was taken from an adult who was a healthcare worker with PCR-confirmed SARS-CoV-2 infection or an uninfected control (not recorded which). The donor label of this sample is uncertain. The chain is encoded by TRBV5-6 joined to TRBJ1-5; the D gene remains uncertain. The sample consisted of whole blood, taken at baseline. The CDR3 has the sequence CASSLAFRNQPQHF. The DNA sequence reads TGTGCCAGCAGCTTGGCCTTCAGGAATCAGCCCCAGCATTTT.